Listed below are T cell receptor beta chains from one sample, sequenced in a study of T cells in Graves' hyperthyroidism and ophthalmopathy. Each CDR3 protein is one row after TCRdb ran MiXCR on the multiplex PCR reads. The sample lists around 290,000 distinct CDR3 sequences, roughly an eighth occurring once. What was sequenced was blood. Every receptor here comes from a woman aged 40 to 50 with Graves' hyperthyroidism. Each CDR3 is given with its conserved first and last residue. The D gene is left open where the match is weak. The size field is filled for only some rows; it gives once, few, many or a size class.

D	J	size	V	CDR3	DNA
-	TRBJ1-1	many	TRBV18	CASSPGGVEAFF	TGTGCCAGCTCACCGGGCGGCGTAGAAGCTTTCTTT
TRBD1	TRBJ1-5	many	TRBV6-1	CASSDPGQGVTQPQHF	TGTGCCAGCAGTGATCCGGGACAGGGGGTTACTCAGCCCCAGCATTTT
TRBD2	TRBJ2-5	-	TRBV20-1	CSSLLAGGGETQYF	TGCAGTAGCCTACTAGCGGGAGGCGGGGAGACCCAGTACTTC
-	TRBJ2-1	many	TRBV28	CAAWGSYNEQFF	TGTGCGGCGTGGGGATCCTACAATGAGCAGTTCTTC
-	TRBJ2-2	many	TRBV3-1	CASSTLVPELTGELFF	TGTGCCAGCAGCACCCTGGTCCCAGAATTGACCGGGGAGCTGTTTTTT
TRBD1	TRBJ2-7	many	TRBV28	CASSPTDRGLNEQYF	TGTGCCAGCAGTCCTACGGACAGGGGGCTTAACGAGCAGTACTTC
-	TRBJ1-4	few	TRBV4-2	CASSPSLRGQSEKLFF	TGTGCCAGCAGCCCCTCGTTAAGGGGCCAGTCAGAAAAACTGTTTTTT
TRBD1	TRBJ1-4	-	TRBV2	CASSDLDRGLSNEKLFF	TGTGCCAGCAGTGACCTGGACAGGGGGCTAAGTAATGAAAAACTGTTTTTT
TRBD2	TRBJ2-3	-	TRBV6-1	CASSPPGGVRTDTQYF	TGTGCCAGCAGCCCTCCCGGGGGGGTTCGCACAGATACGCAGTATTTT
-	TRBJ2-7	-	TRBV28	CASSLSLASLYEQYF	TGTGCCAGCAGTTTATCCCTAGCGAGCTTATACGAGCAGTACTTC
TRBD2	TRBJ2-2	many	TRBV2	CASSETSAVTGELFF	TGTGCCAGCAGTGAAACTAGCGCTGTCACCGGGGAGCTGTTTTTT
TRBD1	TRBJ1-2	many	TRBV28	CASRAGTGLVLGYTF	TGTGCCAGCAGGGCCGGGACAGGGTTAGTACTCGGCTACACCTTC
TRBD2	TRBJ2-1	many	TRBV28	CASRLSGETYNEQFF	TGTGCCAGCAGACTAAGCGGGGAAACCTACAATGAGCAGTTCTTC
-	TRBJ1-1	many	TRBV19	CASSPDSRYTEAFF	TGTGCCAGTAGTCCCGATAGCAGATACACTGAAGCTTTCTTT
-	TRBJ2-6	-	TRBV19	CASSIDGAGGANVLTF	TGTGCCAGTAGTATAGACGGGGCTGGTGGGGCCAACGTCCTGACTTTC
TRBD1	TRBJ1-4	few	TRBV27	CASSAMGTAEKLFF	TGTGCCAGCAGTGCCATGGGGACAGCTGAAAAACTGTTTTTT
TRBD1	TRBJ1-4	-	TRBV7-2	CASSPRTGRGEKLFF	TGTGCCAGCAGCCCGCGGACAGGTCGAGGTGAAAAACTGTTTTTT
-	TRBJ2-5	many	TRBV12-3/TRBV12-4	CASSVGGQETQYF	TGTGCCAGCAGTGTGGGGGGCCAAGAGACCCAGTACTTC
TRBD2	TRBJ2-7	-	TRBV29-1	CSVAAGLAGGPTGEQYF	TGCAGCGTTGCCGCGGGACTAGCGGGAGGGCCGACGGGCGAGCAGTACTTC
TRBD2	TRBJ2-5	-	TRBV28	CASSFSGRVQETQYF	TGTGCCAGCAGTTTTAGCGGGAGGGTCCAAGAGACCCAGTACTTC
-	TRBJ2-3	-	TRBV6-1	CASRESTGSGTDTQCF	TGTGCCAGCAGGGAATCGACAGGTAGCGGCACAGATACGCAGTGTTTT
TRBD2	TRBJ2-5	-	TRBV20-1	CSAPGTTKETQYF	TGCAGTGCTCCCGGGACTACAAAAGAGACCCAGTACTTC
-	TRBJ2-3	many	TRBV3-1	CASSHRGDTQYF	TGTGCCAGCAGCCATAGGGGAGATACGCAGTATTTT
TRBD2	TRBJ2-1	many	TRBV13	CASSPSGTSGNEQFF	TGTGCCAGCAGCCCGTCCGGGACTAGCGGCAATGAGCAGTTCTTC
-	TRBJ2-7	few	TRBV25-1	CASSESGRGVEEQYF	TGTGCCAGCAGTGAGAGTGGAAGGGGCGTGGAGGAGCAGTACTTC
-	TRBJ2-5	-	TRBV20-1	CSAPYQETQYF	TGCAGTGCTCCTTATCAAGAGACCCAGTACTTC
-	TRBJ2-5	many	TRBV6-2/TRBV6-3	CASSNGQETQYF	TGTGCCAGCAGCAACGGGCAAGAGACCCAGTACTTC
-	TRBJ2-1	many	TRBV10-3	CAISESQGRSDEQFF	TGTGCCATCAGTGAGTCCCAGGGTAGATCCGATGAGCAGTTCTTC
-	TRBJ1-3	few	TRBV12-3/TRBV12-4	CASSRVSGNTIYF	TGTGCCAGCAGTCGGGTCTCTGGAAACACCATATATTTT
TRBD2	TRBJ2-7	few	TRBV7-6	CASSLVREASYEQYF	TGTGCCAGCAGCTTAGTACGGGAGGCCTCCTACGAGCAGTACTTC
TRBD2	TRBJ2-7	once	TRBV5-1	CASSLGTSGRSEQYF	TGCGCCAGCAGCTTGGGTACTAGCGGGAGAAGCGAGCAGTACTTC
TRBD2	TRBJ2-5	many	TRBV6-1	CASSLVDSGSVPETQYF	TGTGCCAGCAGTTTGGTCGATAGCGGGAGTGTCCCAGAGACCCAGTACTTC
TRBD2	TRBJ2-3	few	TRBV19	CASRGWGLAGASPDTQYF	TGTGCCAGTCGGGGCTGGGGACTAGCGGGGGCAAGCCCGGATACGCAGTATTTT
TRBD1	TRBJ2-4	-	TRBV20-1	CSAGRDRKNIQYF	TGCAGTGCTGGCCGGGACAGAAAAAACATTCAGTACTTC
-	TRBJ2-4	few	TRBV25-1	CASSEYDKNIQYF	TGTGCCAGCAGTGAATATGACAAAAACATTCAGTACTTC
-	TRBJ2-1	many	TRBV7-2	CASSLVVGAGNEQFF	TGTGCCAGCAGCTTAGTCGTTGGGGCAGGGAATGAGCAGTTCTTC
TRBD2	TRBJ2-5	many	TRBV5-8	CASRREGRETQYF	TGTGCCAGCAGACGGGAGGGCCGGGAGACCCAGTACTTC
TRBD2	TRBJ2-3	few	TRBV4-1	CASSLGLAGGRGTDTQYF	TGCGCCAGCAGCCTCGGACTAGCGGGAGGAAGAGGCACAGATACGCAGTATTTT
TRBD1	TRBJ1-1	many	TRBV15	CATSRDERQGSGNTEAFF	TGTGCCACCAGCAGAGACGAGAGACAGGGGTCCGGGAACACTGAAGCTTTCTTT
-	TRBJ2-6	many	TRBV2	CASSGQGTGANVLTF	TGTGCCAGCTCGGGGCAGGGTACTGGGGCCAACGTCCTGACTTTC